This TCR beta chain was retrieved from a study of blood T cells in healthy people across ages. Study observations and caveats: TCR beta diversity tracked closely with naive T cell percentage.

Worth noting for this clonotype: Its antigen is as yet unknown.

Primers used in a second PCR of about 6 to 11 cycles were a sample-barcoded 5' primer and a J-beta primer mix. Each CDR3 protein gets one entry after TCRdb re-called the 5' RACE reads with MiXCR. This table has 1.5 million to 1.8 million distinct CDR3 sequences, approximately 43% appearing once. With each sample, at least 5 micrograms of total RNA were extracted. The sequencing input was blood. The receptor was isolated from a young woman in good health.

The CDR3 protein is CASSQAGQGAGTEAFF. CDR3 sequence (DNA): TGCGCCAGCAGCCAAGCCGGACAGGGGGCGGGAACTGAAGCTTTCTTT. The chain couples TRBV4-3 to TRBJ1-1; 11 bases are a match to TRBD1. Germline assignment: CDR1 LGHNA and CDR2 YSLEER. After removal of 1 base from V and 5 bases from J, the junction contained 6 bases not matched to a gene. The CDR3 totals 16 residues.